The TCR beta chain under discussion was sequenced for a study of T cell responses to AZD1222 COVID-19 vaccine. About this clone itself: The target antigen is unknown.

CDR1 is LNHDA, CDR2 SQIVND, per germline (reference sequence). CDR3 length equals 13 residues. V dropped 8 bases and J dropped 5 bases, with 15 bases sitting between them. Libraries were prepared by immunoSEQ multiplex PCR; TCRdb keeps only in-frame clonotypes and omits some of them. The top ten hold 3% of the sample, which has roughly 120,000 clones, about 88% seen once. Study results and caveats: Nearly half of the spike-specific TCRs reportedly recognize variant regions that carry no mutations.

The chain recombines TRBV19 with TRBJ1-1; no definite D call. The sample was peripheral blood, taken 28 days after the second AZD1222 dose. The origin of this receptor is an adult who received the AZD1222 COVID-19 vaccine. The DNA for the CDR3 is TGTGCCAGTTCTCTGGCGACGGGAACTGAAGCTTTCTTT. Amino acid sequence: CASSLATGTEAFF.